Shown below are 27 T cell receptor beta chains from a single sample sequenced in a study of blood T cells in healthy people across ages. A J-beta primer mix and a sample-barcoded 5' primer were used in a second PCR of roughly 6 to 12 cycles. TCRdb fed the 5' RACE reads into MiXCR, producing one record per CDR3 protein. The table shows fewer than 1,000,000 distinct CDR3 sequences, with more than 35% occurring only once. Sequenced input: blood. All receptors come from a man of 80 years or more in good health.

This clonotype was counted only a few times. The chain recombines TRBV27 with TRBJ2-3; 9 bases match TRBD2. This CDR3 region has 14 residues. J was trimmed by 4 bases and V by 5 bases; bases with no gene match: 4. Germline lookup yields CDR1 MNHEY and CDR2 SMNVEV (reference sequence). CDR3 loop: CASSLGLAPDTQYF. The DNA of the CDR3 is TGTGCCAGCAGTCTCGGACTAGCGCCAGATACGCAGTATTTT.

This clonotype appeared once. The V and J genes are TRBV7-9 and TRBJ2-7; D may be TRBD1 or TRBD2 (7 bases each). CDR1 and CDR2 (germline): SEHNR, FQNEAQ (reference sequence). The CDR3 loop spans 15 amino acids. V was shortened by 5 bases and J by 6 bases, with 20 bases between the two germline ends. The CDR3 DNA reads TGTGCCAGCAGCCCCAGGGAGGGGGCGTCTGGCGAGCAGTACTTC. Its translation: CASSPREGASGEQYF. The complete variable domain, with remaining parts taken from reference TRBV7-9 and TRBJ2-7, reads DTGVSQNPRHKITKRGQNVTFRCDPISEHNRLYWYRQTLGQGPEFLTYFQNEAQLEKSRLLSDRFSAERPKGSFSTLEIQRTEQGDSAMYLCASSPREGASGEQYFGPGTRLTVT.

This clonotype was counted once. This chain connects TRBV20-1 to TRBJ2-1; D may be TRBD2 (6 bases). The DNA end is more similar to TRBJ2-7, so the J call may be wrong. This CDR3 is 15 amino acids long. Germline V CDR1 and CDR2: DFQATT, SNEGSKA (reference sequence). The CDR3 spells CSASIAATSYNEQYF. The CDR3 nucleotides are TGCAGTGCTTCCATAGCGGCCACCTCCTACAATGAGCAGTACTTC.

The J gene is TRBJ1-1, the V gene TRBV10-3; 8 positions agree with TRBD1. The CDR3 has 15 amino acids. J was trimmed by 1 base and V by 0 bases; bases with no gene match: 1. The germline V gene encodes CDR1 ENHRY and CDR2 SYGVKD. The CDR3 protein is CAISESQGANTEAFF. The CDR3 bases are TGTGCCATCAGTGAGTCGCAGGGGGCGAACACTGAAGCTTTCTTT.

This clonotype was counted only a few times. The V call is TRBV27, the J call TRBJ1-5; TRBD1 might be the D (6 bases). Per germline, CDR1 MNHEY and CDR2 SMNVEV (reference sequence). The CDR3 extends over 15 amino acids. V was shortened by 6 bases and J by 0 bases, with 12 bases between the two germline ends. DNA of the CDR3: TGTGCCAGCAGCTACAACAGGGATAGCAATCAGCCCCAGCATTTT. It codes for CASSYNRDSNQPQHF.

The chain links TRBV5-1 to TRBJ2-7; 7 bases line up with TRBD2. J lost 5 bases, V lost 3 bases, and 14 bases had no gene match. CDR1 is SGHRS, CDR2 YFSETQ, per germline. The CDR3 consists of 16 residues. The CDR3 is CASSSAAGLIMDEQYF. CDR3 bases: TGCGCCAGCAGCTCTGCAGCGGGATTAATCATGGACGAGCAGTACTTC.

The chain combines TRBV10-3 with TRBJ1-5; 8 bases align to TRBD1. Trimming removed 4 bases from V and 7 bases from J; junction bases left unmatched: 6. This CDR3 comprises 14 residues. CDR1 and CDR2 from the germline V gene are ENHRY and SYGVKD. The CDR3 DNA sequence: TGTGCCATCAGTGGAACGCGACAGGGGCAGCCCCAGCATTTT. Protein product: CAISGTRQGQPQHF.

This clonotype showed up many times. CDR3 residues: CASSLGWGGSSTYEQYF. CDR3 coding DNA: TGCGCCAGCAGCTTGGGGTGGGGCGGGAGCTCTACCTACGAGCAGTACTTC. V is TRBV5-1 and J is TRBJ2-7, with 7 bases lining up with TRBD2. CDR3 length equals 17 residues. Per the germline V gene, CDR1 is SGHRS and CDR2 is YFSETQ. V was clipped by 0 bases and J by 2 bases; unmatched bases: 11. Filled out from reference TRBV5-1 and TRBJ2-7, the complete variable domain reads KAGVTQTPRYLIKTRGQQVTLSCSPISGHRSVSWYQQTPGQGLQFLFEYFSETQRNKGNFPGRFSGRQFSNSRSEMNVSTLELGDSALYLCASSLGWGGSSTYEQYFGPGTRLTVT.

V gene TRBV15 combines with J gene TRBJ2-2, with TRBD2 identical over 8 bases. Trimming removed 5 bases from V and 4 bases from J; junction bases left unmatched: 6. The length of the CDR3 is 15 residues. The germline V gene has CDR1 LNHNV and CDR2 YYDKDF (reference sequence). CDR3 in amino acids: CATSFGLAATGELFF. The CDR3 nucleotides are TGTGCCACCAGCTTTGGACTAGCCGCCACCGGGGAGCTGTTTTTT.

The chain uses TRBV4-3 and TRBJ2-5; D is undetermined. TRBJ2-7 explains the end of the DNA better; the J call may be wrong. The CDR3 is 15 residues long. The V gene's germline CDR1 is LGHNA and CDR2 YSLEER. CDR3 sequence: CASSQGTASSYEQYF. The CDR3 coding sequence is TGCGCCAGCAGCCAAGGGACCGCGAGCTCCTACGAGCAGTACTTC.

The chain employs TRBV7-3 and TRBJ1-2; the D gene is possibly TRBD1 (6 bases). There are 14 residues in the CDR3. The V gene's germline CDR1 is SGHTA and CDR2 FQGTGA. The V gene lost 3 bases and the J gene lost 6 bases, with 14 bases spanning the gap. As DNA, the CDR3 is TGTGCCAGCAGCTTGGGGGGGCTAGGGGATGGCTACACCTTC. Translating gives CASSLGGLGDGYTF.

The J gene is TRBJ1-1, the V gene TRBV24-1; 10 bases map to TRBD1. The junction had 3 bases not matched to a gene; V was cut back by 6 bases and J by 6 bases. Looked up from germline, CDR1 is KGHDR and CDR2 is SFDVKD. This CDR3 region has 13 residues. In nucleotides, the CDR3 is TGTGCCACCAGTAAGACAGGGGGCCCTGAAGCTTTCTTT. Translation gives CATSKTGGPEAFF.

This clonotype was seen a single time. J is TRBJ2-3 and V is TRBV15; 8 bases are a match to TRBD2. V was clipped by 5 bases and J by 0 bases; unmatched bases: 7. The CDR3 length is 16 residues. Per the germline V gene, CDR1 is LNHNV and CDR2 is YYDKDF (reference sequence). The CDR3 sequence: CATSSSGWSSTDTQYF. The CDR3 DNA is TGTGCCACCAGCTCTAGCGGGTGGTCTAGCACAGATACGCAGTATTTT.

This chain connects TRBV3-1 to TRBJ2-7, with 9 bases that match TRBD2. The CDR3 spans 16 residues. V was pared by 2 bases and J by 7 bases, with 12 bases of the junction left unmatched. Germline CDR1 is LGHDT and CDR2 is YNNKEL (reference sequence). This CDR3 reads CASSQLGGRASNEQYF. The CDR3 coding sequence is TGTGCCAGCAGCCAACTCGGCGGGAGGGCCTCCAATGAGCAGTACTTC.

This clonotype was counted only a few times. This sequence joins TRBV29-1 and TRBJ1-5; 7 positions match TRBD1. V lost 4 bases and J lost 3; bases outside the gene matches: 6. The CDR3 runs 14 residues. CDR1 and CDR2 from the germline V gene are SQVTM and ANQGSEA. The CDR3 loop reads CSVAQGESNQPQHF. DNA of the CDR3: TGCAGCGTTGCCCAGGGGGAGTCCAATCAGCCCCAGCATTTT.

The CDR3 nucleotides are TGCAGCGCTGGTTCGGGGGAGCAGTTCTTC. Protein: CSAGSGEQFF. The chain carries TRBV29-1 and TRBJ2-1; a weak D match, TRBD2 (5 bases). The V end was cut by 7 bases, the J end by 10 bases, with 11 bases between. This CDR3 spans 10 amino acids. Germline V gives CDR1 SQVTM, CDR2 ANQGSEA.

This clonotype was counted between two and nine times. The chain couples TRBV14 to TRBJ1-4; D is unresolved. Trimming pared 1 base from V and 3 bases from J, leaving 15 bases between. In germline, CDR1 is SGHDN, CDR2 FVKESK. This CDR3 has 17 amino acids. CDR3 protein: CASSQAPGLSANEKLFF. The DNA of the CDR3 is TGTGCCAGCAGCCAAGCCCCCGGGCTCTCGGCTAATGAAAAACTGTTTTTT. Together with reference TRBV14 and TRBJ1-4, the CDR3 gives the full variable domain: EAGVTQFPSHSVIEKGQTVTLRCDPISGHDNLYWYRRVMGKEIKFLLHFVKESKQDESGMPNNRFLAERTGGTYSTLKVQPAELEDSGVYFCASSQAPGLSANEKLFFGSGTQLSVL.

This clonotype appeared a single time. The chain carries TRBV6-2 or TRBV6-3 and TRBJ2-1; 14 bases align to TRBD2. Looked up from germline, CDR1 is MNHEY and CDR2 is SVGEGT. Losses at the gene ends were 6 bases for V and 4 bases for J; bases not matched to a gene: 5. The length of the CDR3 is 16 residues. Written as DNA, the CDR3 is TGTGCCAGCAGCATCGGACTAGCGGGGGGTTACAATGAGCAGTTCTTC. Translating it yields CASSIGLAGGYNEQFF.

This clonotype turned up a few times. The chain recombines TRBV7-2 with TRBJ2-7, with TRBD1 as a possible D gene (5 bases). The J call may be wrong; the DNA end is better matched by TRBJ2-5. The CDR3 is 14 residues long. Germline-derived CDR1 and CDR2 are SGHTA and FQGNSA. As DNA, the CDR3 is TGTGCCAGCAGAAGGACATTCGCCGGGGAGACCCAGTACTTC. Its translation is CASRRTFAGETQYF.

The chain joins TRBV3-1 to TRBJ2-7; the D is unclear. The germline gives CDR1 LGHDT, CDR2 YNNKEL (reference sequence). The V and J ends lost 0 bases and 3 bases respectively, with 9 bases between them. The CDR3 is made up of 14 amino acids. The CDR3 reads CASSQEPRFYEQYF. The CDR3 nucleotides read TGTGCCAGCAGCCAAGAACCCCGGTTCTACGAGCAGTACTTC.

The chain carries TRBV24-1 and TRBJ2-3; possible D gene TRBD2, 6 bases. This CDR3 contains 16 residues. Germline loops: CDR1 KGHDR, CDR2 SFDVKD. Trimming took off 5 bases at V and 4 bases at J, with 18 bases between the two ends. As DNA, the CDR3 is TGTGCCACCAGTGCCTGGACTACCGACCGCTCAGATACGCAGTATTTT. It codes for CATSAWTTDRSDTQYF.

The chain is built from TRBV9 and TRBJ2-3; D remains ambiguous. Germline V lookup: CDR1 SGDLS, CDR2 YYNGEE. The CDR3 covers 16 residues. V lost 0 bases, J lost 0 bases, and 11 bases lay in between. The CDR3 spells CASSVVGPSSTDTQYF. DNA for the CDR3: TGTGCCAGCAGCGTAGTTGGACCCTCGAGCACAGATACGCAGTATTTT.

The chain employs TRBV6-2 or TRBV6-3 and TRBJ2-1; D possibly corresponds to TRBD1 (5 bases). The germline V and J ends were trimmed by 1 base and 8 bases, with 6 bases remaining between them. Germline-derived CDR1 and CDR2 are MNHEY and SVGEGT. The CDR3 covers 12 residues. The CDR3 bases are TGTGCCAGCAGTTACTTGGGGCATGAGCAGTTCTTC. It specifies CASSYLGHEQFF.

In its sample, this clonotype was seen a few times. The rearrangement uses TRBV29-1 and TRBJ2-7; D possibly corresponds to TRBD2 (6 bases). V gave up 3 bases and J gave up 4 bases, with 7 bases separating them. The CDR3 extends over 11 amino acids. Germline values: CDR1 SQVTM, CDR2 ANQGSEA. DNA for the CDR3: TGCAGCGTTGAGGACTATTACGAGCAGTACTTC. This gives the protein CSVEDYYEQYF.

This CDR3 is CASSLDTEYMNTEAFF. The CDR3 DNA follows: TGCGCCAGCAGCTTGGATACAGAGTACATGAACACTGAAGCTTTCTTT. The J gene is TRBJ1-1, the V gene TRBV5-1, with unresolved D. Germline CDR1 reads SGHRS; CDR2 reads YFSETQ. The V and J ends lost 0 bases and 0 bases respectively, with 12 bases between them. The CDR3 loop spans 16 amino acids.

The chain couples TRBV6-5 to TRBJ2-4; tentatively, D is TRBD2 (5 bases). This CDR3 contains 16 residues. Trimming shortened V by 7 bases and J by 0 bases, and 16 bases separated the two germline ends. Germline V gives CDR1 MNHEY, CDR2 SVGAGI. As DNA, the CDR3 is TGTGCCAGCACCCGGGGTGGCGGACTAGCCAAAAACATTCAGTACTTC. It specifies CASTRGGGLAKNIQYF.

This clonotype turned up a few times. The V and J genes are TRBV5-1 and TRBJ2-2; D gene uncertain. This CDR3 is 15 amino acids long. Per the germline V gene, CDR1 is SGHRS and CDR2 is YFSETQ. V gave up 0 bases and J gave up 0 bases, with 6 bases separating them. The CDR3 DNA sequence: TGCGCCAGCAGCTTGGGACACGCGAACACCGGGGAGCTGTTTTTT. Translation gives CASSLGHANTGELFF.